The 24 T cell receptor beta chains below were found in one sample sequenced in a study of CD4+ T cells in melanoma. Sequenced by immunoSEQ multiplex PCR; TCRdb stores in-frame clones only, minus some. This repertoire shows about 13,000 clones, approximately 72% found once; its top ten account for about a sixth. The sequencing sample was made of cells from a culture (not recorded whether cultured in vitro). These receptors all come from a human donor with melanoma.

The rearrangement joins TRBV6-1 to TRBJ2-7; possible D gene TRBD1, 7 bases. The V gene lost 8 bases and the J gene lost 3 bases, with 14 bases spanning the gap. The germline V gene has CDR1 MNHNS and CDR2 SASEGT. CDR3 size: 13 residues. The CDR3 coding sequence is TGTGCCAGCCGGAGGGACAGTGTCTACGAGCAGTACTTC. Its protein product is CASRRDSVYEQYF.

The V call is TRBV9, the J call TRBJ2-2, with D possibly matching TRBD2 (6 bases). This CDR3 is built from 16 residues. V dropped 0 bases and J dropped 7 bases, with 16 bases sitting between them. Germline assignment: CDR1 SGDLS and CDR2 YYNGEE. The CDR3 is CASSVAHSRGIGELFF. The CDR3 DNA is TGTGCCAGCAGCGTAGCTCACAGCCGGGGGATCGGGGAGCTGTTTTTT.

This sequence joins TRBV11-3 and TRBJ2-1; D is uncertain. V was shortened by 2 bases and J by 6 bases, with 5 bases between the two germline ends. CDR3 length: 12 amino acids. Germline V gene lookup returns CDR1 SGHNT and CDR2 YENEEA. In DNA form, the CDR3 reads TGTGCCAGCAGCTTACGATCCAATGAGCAGTTCTTC. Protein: CASSLRSNEQFF.

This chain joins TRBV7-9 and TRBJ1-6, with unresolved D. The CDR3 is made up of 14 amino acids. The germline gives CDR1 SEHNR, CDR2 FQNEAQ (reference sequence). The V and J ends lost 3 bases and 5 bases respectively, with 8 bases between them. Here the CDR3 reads CASSFARNNSPLHF. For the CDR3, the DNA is TGTGCCAGCAGCTTTGCCAGGAATAATTCACCCCTCCACTTT. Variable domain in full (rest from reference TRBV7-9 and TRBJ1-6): DTGVSQNPRHKITKRGQNVTFRCDPISEHNRLYWYRQTLGQGPEFLTYFQNEAQLEKSRLLSDRFSAERPKGSFSTLEIQRTEQGDSAMYLCASSFARNNSPLHFGNGTRLTVT.

CDR3 nucleotides: TGTGCCAGCAGCTTACGGGGGGGCCAATACGACGAGCAGTACTTC. Translation: CASSLRGGQYDEQYF. The rearrangement joins TRBV7-3 to TRBJ2-7, with 8 nucleotides matching TRBD2. Germline CDR1 reads SGHTA; CDR2 reads FQGTGA. The CDR3 spans 15 residues. J lost 5 bases, V lost 2 bases, and 8 bases had no gene match.

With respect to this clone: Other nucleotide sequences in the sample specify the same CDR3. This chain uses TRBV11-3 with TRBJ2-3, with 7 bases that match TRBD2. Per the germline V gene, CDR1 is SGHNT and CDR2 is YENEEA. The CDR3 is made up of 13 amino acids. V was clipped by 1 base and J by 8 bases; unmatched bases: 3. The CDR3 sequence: CASSLGGGVTQYF. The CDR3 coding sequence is TGTGCCAGCAGCTTAGGGGGGGGTGTTACGCAGTATTTT.

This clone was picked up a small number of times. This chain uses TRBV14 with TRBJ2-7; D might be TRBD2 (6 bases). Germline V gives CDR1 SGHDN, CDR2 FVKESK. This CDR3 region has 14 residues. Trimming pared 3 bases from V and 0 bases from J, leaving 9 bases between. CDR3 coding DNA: TGTGCCAGCAGCCAGTACGGGGGCTCCTACGAGCAGTACTTC. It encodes CASSQYGGSYEQYF.

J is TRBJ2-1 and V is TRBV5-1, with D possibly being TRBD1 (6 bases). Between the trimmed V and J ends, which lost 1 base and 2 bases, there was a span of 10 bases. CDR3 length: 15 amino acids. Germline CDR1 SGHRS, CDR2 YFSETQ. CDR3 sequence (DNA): TGCGCCAGCAGCTTGTACCCAGGGGCCTACAATGAGCAGTTCTTC. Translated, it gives CASSLYPGAYNEQFF.

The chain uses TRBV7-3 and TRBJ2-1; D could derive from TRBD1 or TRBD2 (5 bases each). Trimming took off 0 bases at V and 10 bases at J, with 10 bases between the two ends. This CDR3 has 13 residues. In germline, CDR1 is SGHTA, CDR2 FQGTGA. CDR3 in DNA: TGTGCCAGCAGCTTAACGGGGGTTGGCGAGCAGTTCTTC. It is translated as CASSLTGVGEQFF.

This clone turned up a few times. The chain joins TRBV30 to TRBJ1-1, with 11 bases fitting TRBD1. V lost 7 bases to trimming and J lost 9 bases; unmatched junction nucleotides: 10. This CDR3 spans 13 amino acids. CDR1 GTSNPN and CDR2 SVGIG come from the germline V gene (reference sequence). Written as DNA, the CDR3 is TGTGCCTACGCCCGGGACAGGGGGAGGAAAGCTTTCTTT. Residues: CAYARDRGRKAFF.

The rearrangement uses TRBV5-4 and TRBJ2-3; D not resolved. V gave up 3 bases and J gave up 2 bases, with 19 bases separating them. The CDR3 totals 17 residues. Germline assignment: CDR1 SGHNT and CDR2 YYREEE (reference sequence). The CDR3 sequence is CASSSTSQSSNTDTQYF. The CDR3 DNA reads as TGTGCCAGCAGCTCGACAAGTCAGTCTTCTAACACAGATACGCAGTATTTT.

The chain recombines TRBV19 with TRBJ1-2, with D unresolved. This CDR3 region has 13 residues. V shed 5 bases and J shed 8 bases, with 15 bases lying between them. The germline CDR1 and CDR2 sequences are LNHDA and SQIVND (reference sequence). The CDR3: CASSFRLPRGYTF. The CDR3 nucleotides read TGTGCCAGTAGTTTCAGGCTTCCTCGAGGCTACACCTTC.

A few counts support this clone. This chain's CDR3 is CASSLGWGDTQYF. The CDR3 DNA reads as TGTGCCAGCAGCTTGGGATGGGGGGATACGCAGTATTTT. V gene TRBV7-3 combines with J gene TRBJ2-3; D assignment may be TRBD1 or TRBD2 (5 bases each). The V end lost 3 bases, the J end lost 6 bases, and 10 bases lay between the germline ends. This CDR3 is 13 amino acids long. CDR1 is SGHTA, CDR2 FQGTGA, per germline.

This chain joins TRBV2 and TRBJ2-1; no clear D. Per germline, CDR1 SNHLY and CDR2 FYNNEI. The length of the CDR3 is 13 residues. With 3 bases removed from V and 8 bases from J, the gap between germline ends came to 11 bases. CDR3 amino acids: CASSEFLAYEQFF. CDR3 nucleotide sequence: TGTGCCAGCAGTGAGTTCTTAGCATATGAGCAGTTCTTC.

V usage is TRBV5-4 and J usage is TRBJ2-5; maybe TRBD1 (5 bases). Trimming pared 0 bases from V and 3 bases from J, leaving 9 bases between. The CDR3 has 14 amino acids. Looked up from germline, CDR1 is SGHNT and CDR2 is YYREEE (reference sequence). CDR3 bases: TGTGCCAGCAGCTTGGGGACAACCAAAGAGACCCAGTACTTC. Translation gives CASSLGTTKETQYF.

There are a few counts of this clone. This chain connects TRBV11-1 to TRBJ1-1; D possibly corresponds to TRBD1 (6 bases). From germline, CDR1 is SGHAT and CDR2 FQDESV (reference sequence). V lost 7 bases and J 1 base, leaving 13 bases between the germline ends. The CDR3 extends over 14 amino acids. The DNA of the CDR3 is TGTGCCAGCAACCTGGACAGATGGAACACTGAAGCTTTCTTT. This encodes CASNLDRWNTEAFF.

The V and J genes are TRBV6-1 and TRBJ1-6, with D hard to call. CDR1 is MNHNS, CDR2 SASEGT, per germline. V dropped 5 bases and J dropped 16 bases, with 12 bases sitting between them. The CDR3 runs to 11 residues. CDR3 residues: CASSYVNGLHF. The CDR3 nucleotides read TGTGCCAGCAGTTACGTGAACGGGCTCCACTTT.

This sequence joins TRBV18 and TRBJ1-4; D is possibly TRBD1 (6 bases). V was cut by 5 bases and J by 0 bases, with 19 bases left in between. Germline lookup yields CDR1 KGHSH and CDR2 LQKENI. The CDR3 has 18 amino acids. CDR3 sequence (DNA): TGTGCCAGCTCATTCAAGTGGGGACAACTATCAACTAATGAAAAACTGTTTTTT. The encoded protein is CASSFKWGQLSTNEKLFF.

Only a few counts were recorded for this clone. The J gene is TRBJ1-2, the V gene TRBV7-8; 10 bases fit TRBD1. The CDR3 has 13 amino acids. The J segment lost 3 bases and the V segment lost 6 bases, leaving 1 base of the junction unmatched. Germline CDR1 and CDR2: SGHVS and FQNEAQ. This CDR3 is CASRGTGDYGYTF. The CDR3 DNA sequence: TGTGCCAGCAGAGGGACAGGGGACTATGGCTACACCTTC.

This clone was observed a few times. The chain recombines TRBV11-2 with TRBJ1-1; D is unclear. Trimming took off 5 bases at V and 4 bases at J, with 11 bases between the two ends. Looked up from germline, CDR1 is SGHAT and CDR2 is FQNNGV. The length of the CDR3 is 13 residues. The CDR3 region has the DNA TGTGCCAGCAGCCCAAGAGGTGGCACTGAAGCTTTCTTT. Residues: CASSPRGGTEAFF.

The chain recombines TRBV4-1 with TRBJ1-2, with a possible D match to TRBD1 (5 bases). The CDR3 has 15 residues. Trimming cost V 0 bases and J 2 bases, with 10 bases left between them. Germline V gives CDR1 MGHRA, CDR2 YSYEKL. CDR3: CASSQDFSGNYGYTF. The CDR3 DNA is TGCGCCAGCAGCCAAGATTTCTCAGGGAACTATGGCTACACCTTC.

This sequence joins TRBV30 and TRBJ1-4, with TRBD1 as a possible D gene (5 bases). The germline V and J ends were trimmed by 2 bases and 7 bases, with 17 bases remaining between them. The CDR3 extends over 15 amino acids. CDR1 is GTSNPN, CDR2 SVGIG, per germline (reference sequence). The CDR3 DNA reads TGTGCCTGGAGTTCCTGGGGACCGGTCGGTGAAAAACTGTTTTTT. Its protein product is CAWSSWGPVGEKLFF.

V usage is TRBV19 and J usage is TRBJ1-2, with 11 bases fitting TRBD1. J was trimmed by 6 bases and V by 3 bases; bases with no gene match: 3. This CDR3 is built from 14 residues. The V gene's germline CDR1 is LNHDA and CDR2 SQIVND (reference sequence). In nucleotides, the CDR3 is TGTGCCAGTAGTATGGGACAGGGGGTCGATGGCTACACCTTC. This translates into CASSMGQGVDGYTF.

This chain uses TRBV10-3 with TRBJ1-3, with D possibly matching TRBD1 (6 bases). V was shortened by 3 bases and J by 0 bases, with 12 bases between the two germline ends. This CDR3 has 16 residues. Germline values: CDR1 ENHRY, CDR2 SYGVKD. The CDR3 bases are TGTGCCATCAGTGACCCCGGACAGACCTCTGGAAACACCATATATTTT. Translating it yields CAISDPGQTSGNTIYF.